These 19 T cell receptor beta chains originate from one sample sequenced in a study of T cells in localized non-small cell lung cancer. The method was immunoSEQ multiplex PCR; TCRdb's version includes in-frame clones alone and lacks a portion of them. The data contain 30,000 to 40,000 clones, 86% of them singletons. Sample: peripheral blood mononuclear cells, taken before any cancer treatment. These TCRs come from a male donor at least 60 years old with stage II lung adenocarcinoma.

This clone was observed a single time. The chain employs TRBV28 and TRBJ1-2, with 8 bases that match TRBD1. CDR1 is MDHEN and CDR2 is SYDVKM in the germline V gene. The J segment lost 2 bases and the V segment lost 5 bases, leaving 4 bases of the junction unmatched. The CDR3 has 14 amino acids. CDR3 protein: CASSPGGQNYGYTF. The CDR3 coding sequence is TGTGCCAGCAGTCCAGGGGGCCAAAACTATGGCTACACCTTC.

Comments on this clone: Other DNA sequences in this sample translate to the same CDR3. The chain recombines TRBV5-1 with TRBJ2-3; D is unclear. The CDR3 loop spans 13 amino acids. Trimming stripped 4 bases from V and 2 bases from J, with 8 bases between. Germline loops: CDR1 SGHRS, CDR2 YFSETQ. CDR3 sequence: CASSPGSTDTQYF. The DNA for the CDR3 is TGCGCCAGCAGCCCCGGGTCCACAGATACGCAGTATTTT.

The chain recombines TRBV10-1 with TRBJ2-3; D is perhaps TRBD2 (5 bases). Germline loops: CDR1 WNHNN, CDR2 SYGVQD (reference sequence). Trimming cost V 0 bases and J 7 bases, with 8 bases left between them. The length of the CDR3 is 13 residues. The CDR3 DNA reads TGCGCCAGCAGTGAGTCGGGAGCATATACGCAGTATTTT. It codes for CASSESGAYTQYF.

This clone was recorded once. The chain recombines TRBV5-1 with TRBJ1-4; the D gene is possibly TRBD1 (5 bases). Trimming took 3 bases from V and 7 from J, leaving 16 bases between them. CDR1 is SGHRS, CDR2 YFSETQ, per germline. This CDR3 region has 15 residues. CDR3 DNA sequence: TGCGCCAGCAGCTCGTCTAGCCAGAGGGGTGAAAAACTGTTTTTT. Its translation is CASSSSSQRGEKLFF.

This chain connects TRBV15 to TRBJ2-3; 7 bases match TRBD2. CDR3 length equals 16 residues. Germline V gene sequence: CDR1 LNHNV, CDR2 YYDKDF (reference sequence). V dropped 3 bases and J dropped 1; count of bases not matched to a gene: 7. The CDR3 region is CATSRGGSSGTDTQYF. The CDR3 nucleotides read TGTGCCACCAGCAGGGGAGGGTCGTCTGGCACAGATACGCAGTATTTT.

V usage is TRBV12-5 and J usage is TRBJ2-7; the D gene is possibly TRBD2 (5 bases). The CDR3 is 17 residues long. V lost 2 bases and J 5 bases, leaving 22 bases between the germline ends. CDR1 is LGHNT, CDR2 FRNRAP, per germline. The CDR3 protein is CASGLSLSPREVHEQYF. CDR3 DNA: TGTGCTAGTGGTTTGTCTCTTTCCCCCCGGGAAGTCCACGAGCAGTACTTC.

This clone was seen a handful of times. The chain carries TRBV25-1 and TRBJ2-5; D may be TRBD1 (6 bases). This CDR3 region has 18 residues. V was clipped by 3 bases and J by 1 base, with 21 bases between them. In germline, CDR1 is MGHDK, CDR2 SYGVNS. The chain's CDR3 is CASSDARGPGAIQETQYF. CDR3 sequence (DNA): TGTGCCAGCAGTGACGCCCGCGGGCCAGGGGCTATCCAAGAGACCCAGTACTTC.

The CDR3 coding sequence is TGTGCCAGCAGCTCGAACGGGGCCAACGTCCTGACTTTC. As protein: CASSSNGANVLTF. The genes are TRBV11-3 and TRBJ2-6, with D hard to call. The CDR3 is made up of 13 amino acids. Germline loops: CDR1 SGHNT, CDR2 YENEEA. The V end was cut by 4 bases, the J end by 4 bases, with 5 bases between.

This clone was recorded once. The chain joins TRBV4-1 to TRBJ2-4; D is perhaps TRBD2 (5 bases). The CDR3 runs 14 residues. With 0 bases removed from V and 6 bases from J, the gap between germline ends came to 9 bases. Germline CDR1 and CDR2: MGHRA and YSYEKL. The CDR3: CASSQEVGRNIQYF. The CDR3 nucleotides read TGCGCCAGCAGCCAAGAAGTAGGGAGAAACATTCAGTACTTC.

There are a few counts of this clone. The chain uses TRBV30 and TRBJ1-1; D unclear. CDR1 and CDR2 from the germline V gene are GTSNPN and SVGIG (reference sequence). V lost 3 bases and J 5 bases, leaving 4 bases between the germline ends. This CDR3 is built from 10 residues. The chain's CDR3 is CAWRVTEAFF. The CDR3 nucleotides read TGTGCCTGGAGAGTTACTGAAGCTTTCTTT.

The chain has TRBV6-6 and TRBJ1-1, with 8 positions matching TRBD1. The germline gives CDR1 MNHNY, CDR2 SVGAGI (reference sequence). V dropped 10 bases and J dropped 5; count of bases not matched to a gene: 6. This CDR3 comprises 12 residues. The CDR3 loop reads CATTTGGTEAFF. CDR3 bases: TGTGCCACCACCACAGGGGGGACTGAAGCTTTCTTT.

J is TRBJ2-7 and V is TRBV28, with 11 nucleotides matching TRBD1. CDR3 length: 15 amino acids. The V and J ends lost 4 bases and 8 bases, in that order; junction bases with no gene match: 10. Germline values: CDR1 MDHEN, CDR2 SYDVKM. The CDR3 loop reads CASSSTGQGARKQYF. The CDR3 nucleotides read TGTGCCAGCAGTTCCACCGGACAGGGGGCTCGGAAGCAGTACTTC.

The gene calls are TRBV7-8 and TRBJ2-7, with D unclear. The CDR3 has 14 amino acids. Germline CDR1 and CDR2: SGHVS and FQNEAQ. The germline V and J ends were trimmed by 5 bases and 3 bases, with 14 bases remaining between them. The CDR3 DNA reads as TGTGCCAGCAGCCAGAGGTCCACTCTCTACGAGCAGTACTTC. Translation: CASSQRSTLYEQYF.

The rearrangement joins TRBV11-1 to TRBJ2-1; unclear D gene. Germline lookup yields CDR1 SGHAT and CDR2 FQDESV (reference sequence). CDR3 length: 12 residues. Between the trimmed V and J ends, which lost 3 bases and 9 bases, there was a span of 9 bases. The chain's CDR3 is CASSFLEAEQFF. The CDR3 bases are TGTGCCAGCAGCTTTCTTGAAGCTGAGCAGTTCTTC. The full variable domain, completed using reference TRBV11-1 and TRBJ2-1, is EAEVAQSPRYKITEKSQAVAFWCDPISGHATLYWYRQILGQGPELLVQFQDESVVDDSQLPKDRFSAERLKGVDSTLKIQPAELGDSAMYLCASSFLEAEQFFGPGTRLTVL.

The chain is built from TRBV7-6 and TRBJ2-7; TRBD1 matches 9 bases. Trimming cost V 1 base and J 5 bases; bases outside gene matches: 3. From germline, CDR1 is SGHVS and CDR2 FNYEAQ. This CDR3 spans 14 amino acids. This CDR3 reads CASSLGTGEDEQYF. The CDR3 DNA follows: TGTGCCAGCAGCTTAGGGACAGGGGAGGACGAGCAGTACTTC.

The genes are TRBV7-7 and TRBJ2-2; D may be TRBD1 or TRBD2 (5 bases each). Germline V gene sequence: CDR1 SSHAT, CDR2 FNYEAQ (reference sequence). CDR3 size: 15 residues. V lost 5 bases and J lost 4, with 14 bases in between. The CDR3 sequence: CASSPTGTATGELFF. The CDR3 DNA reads TGTGCCAGCAGCCCCACCGGGACCGCCACCGGGGAGCTGTTTTTT.

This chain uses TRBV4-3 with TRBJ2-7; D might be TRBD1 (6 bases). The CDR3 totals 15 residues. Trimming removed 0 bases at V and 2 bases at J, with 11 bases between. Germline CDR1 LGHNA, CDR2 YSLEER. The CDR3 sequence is CASSQDRRQAYEQYF. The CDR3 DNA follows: TGCGCCAGCAGCCAAGACAGAAGACAGGCCTACGAGCAGTACTTC.

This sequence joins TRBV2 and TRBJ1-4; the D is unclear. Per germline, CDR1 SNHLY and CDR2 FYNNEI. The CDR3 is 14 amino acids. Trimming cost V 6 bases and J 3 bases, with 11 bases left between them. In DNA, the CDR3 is TGTGCCAGCAGCGACGGTGGGGCTAATGAAAAACTGTTTTTT. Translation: CASSDGGANEKLFF. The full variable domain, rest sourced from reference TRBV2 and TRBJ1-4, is EPEVTQTPSHQVTQMGQEVILRCVPISNHLYFYWYRQILGQKVEFLVSFYNNEISEKSEIFDDQFSVERPDGSNFTLKIRSTKLEDSAMYFCASSDGGANEKLFFGSGTQLSVL.

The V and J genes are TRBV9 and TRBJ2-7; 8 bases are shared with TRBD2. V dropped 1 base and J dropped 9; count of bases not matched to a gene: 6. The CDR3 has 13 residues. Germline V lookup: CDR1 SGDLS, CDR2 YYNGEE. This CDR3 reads CASSVSSGTGQYF. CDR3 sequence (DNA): TGTGCCAGCAGCGTAAGTAGCGGGACGGGGCAGTACTTC.